Sequencing of this TCR beta chain was carried out in a study of PD-1 blockade in classical Hodgkin lymphoma. Losses at the gene ends were 10 bases for V and 4 bases for J; bases not matched to a gene: 10. The CDR3 runs 13 residues. Germline V CDR1 and CDR2: MDHEN, SYDVKM. The table came from immunoSEQ multiplex PCR; TCRdb's copy has only in-frame clones and leaves some out. Here the sample spans tens of thousands of clones, around 90% being singletons. Study findings and constraints: Baseline TCR diversity was reportedly lower in newly diagnosed patients than healthy donors.

Of note for this clone: Its specificity is not known.

The time point here: cycle 4 day 1 (C4D1), after 6 weeks of nivolumab. Following autologous stem cell transplantation, relapse occurred in every patient, and exposure to brentuximab vedotin varied. The sample here was peripheral blood mononuclear cells (PBMCs), taken before the fourth cycle of nivolumab. The source of this sequence is a human donor with classical Hodgkin lymphoma. V gene TRBV28 combines with J gene TRBJ2-7, with 7 bases matching TRBD1. The CDR3 DNA reads as TGTGCCACACAAAGGGACAGTACTTACGAGCAGTACTTC. Translated, it gives CATQRDSTYEQYF.